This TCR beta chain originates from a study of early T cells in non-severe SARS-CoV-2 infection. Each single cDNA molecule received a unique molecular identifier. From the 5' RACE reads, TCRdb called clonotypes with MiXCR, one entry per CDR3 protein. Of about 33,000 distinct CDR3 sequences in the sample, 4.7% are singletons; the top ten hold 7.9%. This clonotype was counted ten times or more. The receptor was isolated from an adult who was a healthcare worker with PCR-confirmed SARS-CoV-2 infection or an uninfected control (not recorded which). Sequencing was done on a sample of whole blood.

The CDR3 DNA follows: TGTGCCAGCTCAGTTGGACAGGGTCTTGGCGAGCAGTACTTC. Translating it yields CASSVGQGLGEQYF. This chain connects TRBV18 to TRBJ2-7; TRBD1 agrees at 8 bases. V dropped 5 bases and J dropped 6; count of bases not matched to a gene: 9. Germline CDR1 and CDR2: KGHSH and LQKENI. This CDR3 has 14 residues.